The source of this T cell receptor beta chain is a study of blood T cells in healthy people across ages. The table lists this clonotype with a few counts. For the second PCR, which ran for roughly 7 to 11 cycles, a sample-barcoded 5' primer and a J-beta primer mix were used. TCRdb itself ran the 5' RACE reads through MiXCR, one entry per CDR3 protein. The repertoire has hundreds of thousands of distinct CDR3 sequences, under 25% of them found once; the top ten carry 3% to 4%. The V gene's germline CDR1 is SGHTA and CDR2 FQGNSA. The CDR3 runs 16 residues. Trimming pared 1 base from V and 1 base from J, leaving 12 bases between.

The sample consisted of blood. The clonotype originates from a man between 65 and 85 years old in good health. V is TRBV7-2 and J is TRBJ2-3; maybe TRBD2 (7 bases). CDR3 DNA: TGTGCCAGCAGCTTAGGGGGGGGCCGGGGCACAGATACGCAGTATTTT. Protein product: CASSLGGGRGTDTQYF.